The T cell receptor beta chain described here comes from a study of T cell clonality in common variable immunodeficiency. Points from the study as a whole: Reportedly, TCR beta sequences from common variable immunodeficiency showed fewer deletions and N-nucleotide insertions.

Concerning this clone: Its antigen is still unknown. The read ends 3 residues shy of where the CDR3 ends; the end is completed using the germline J gene.

Repertoires were generated with immunoSEQ multiplex PCR, while TCRdb's copy carries only in-frame clones and drops some. This repertoire lists about 20,000 clones without singletons; 2.6% sits in the top ten. Each donor provided about 5 to 9 ml of heparinized whole blood. J gave up 6 bases and V 9 bases, and 7 bases lay outside the gene matches. CDR3 length equals 13 residues. Germline values: CDR1 SNHLY, CDR2 FYNNEI. The receptor was isolated from a human donor with common variable immunodeficiency. The material sequenced was peripheral blood mononuclear cells. This chain connects TRBV2 to TRBJ2-2; the match to TRBD2 covers 7 bases. CDR3 DNA (partial): TGTGCCAGTCAGCGGGGTTTGGCCGGGGAG. It codes for CASQRGLAGE. Given in full, the CDR3 is CASQRGLAGELFF.